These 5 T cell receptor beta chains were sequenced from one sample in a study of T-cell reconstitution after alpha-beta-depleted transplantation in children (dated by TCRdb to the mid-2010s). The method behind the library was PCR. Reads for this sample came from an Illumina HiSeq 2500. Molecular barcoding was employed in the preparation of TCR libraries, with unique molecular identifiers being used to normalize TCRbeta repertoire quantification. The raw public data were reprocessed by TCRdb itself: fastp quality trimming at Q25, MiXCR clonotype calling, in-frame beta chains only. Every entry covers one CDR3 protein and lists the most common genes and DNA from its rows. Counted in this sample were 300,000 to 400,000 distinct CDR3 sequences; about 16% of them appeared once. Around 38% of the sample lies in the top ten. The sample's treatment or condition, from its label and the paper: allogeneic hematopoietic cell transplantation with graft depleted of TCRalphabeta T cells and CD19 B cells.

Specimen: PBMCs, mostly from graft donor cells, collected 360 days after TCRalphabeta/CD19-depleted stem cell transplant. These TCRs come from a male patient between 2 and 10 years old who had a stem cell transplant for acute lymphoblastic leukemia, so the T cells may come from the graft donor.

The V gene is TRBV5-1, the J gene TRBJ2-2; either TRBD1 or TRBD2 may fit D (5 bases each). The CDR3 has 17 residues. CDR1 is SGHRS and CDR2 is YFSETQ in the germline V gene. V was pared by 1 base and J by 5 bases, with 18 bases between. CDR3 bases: TGCGCCAGCAGCTTGCTCGGGCCTGGGACCGCTACCGGGGAGCTGTTTTTT. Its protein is CASSLLGPGTATGELFF.

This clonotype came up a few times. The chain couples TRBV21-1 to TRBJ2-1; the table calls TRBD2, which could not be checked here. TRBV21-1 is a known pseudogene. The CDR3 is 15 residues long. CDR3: CASISRYSEYNEQFF. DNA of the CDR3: TGTGCCAGCATCTCGAGGTATAGCGAGTACAATGAGCAGTTCTTC.

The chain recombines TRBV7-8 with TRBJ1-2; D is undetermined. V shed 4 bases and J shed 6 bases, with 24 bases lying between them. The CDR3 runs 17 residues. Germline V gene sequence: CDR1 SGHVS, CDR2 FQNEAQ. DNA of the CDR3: TGTGCCAGCAGCTCTGCGTCCCTCGGCAATAGAGAGGATGGCTACACCTTC. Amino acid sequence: CASSSASLGNREDGYTF.

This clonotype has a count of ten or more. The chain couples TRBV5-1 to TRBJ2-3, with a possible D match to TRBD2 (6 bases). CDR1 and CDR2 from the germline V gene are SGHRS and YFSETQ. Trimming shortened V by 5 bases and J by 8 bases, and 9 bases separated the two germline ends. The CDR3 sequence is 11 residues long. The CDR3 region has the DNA TGCGCCAGCAGTCTGGAGGGTACGCAGTATTTT. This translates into CASSLEGTQYF.

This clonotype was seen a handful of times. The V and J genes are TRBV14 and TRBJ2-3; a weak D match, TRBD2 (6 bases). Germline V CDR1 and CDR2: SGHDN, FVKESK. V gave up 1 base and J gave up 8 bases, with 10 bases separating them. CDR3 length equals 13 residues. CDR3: CASSQAGVATQYF. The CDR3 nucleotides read TGTGCCAGCAGCCAAGCGGGGGTCGCTACGCAGTATTTT.